Below, 25 T cell receptor beta chains from the same sample are listed, as sequenced in a study of CD8 T cells in ankylosing spondylitis. TCRdb used MiXCR to reprocess the 5' RACE reads, holding one entry per CDR3 protein. The repertoire holds 250,000 or so distinct CDR3 sequences, with roughly 18% as singletons. Sequencing input: blood, either unsorted or a sorted T cell fraction (not recorded which). The receptors were gathered from a male donor with ankylosing spondylitis or in good health (not recorded which).

In its sample, this clonotype was seen a few times. The chain joins TRBV29-1 to TRBJ1-2; D possibly corresponds to TRBD1 (6 bases). The CDR3 is 14 residues long. Looked up from germline, CDR1 is SQVTM and CDR2 is ANQGSEA. The germline V and J ends were trimmed by 2 bases and 0 bases, with 10 bases remaining between them. The DNA for the CDR3 is TGCAGCGTTGAAAGGACAGCCTCTAACTATGGCTACACCTTC. Its translation is CSVERTASNYGYTF.

This clonotype was seen more than once but under ten times. The rearrangement uses TRBV27 and TRBJ2-7; TRBD2 matches 8 bases. Germline loops: CDR1 MNHEY, CDR2 SMNVEV (reference sequence). The V gene end was trimmed by 6 bases and the J gene end by 2 bases; junction bases not matched to a gene: 9. There are 15 residues in the CDR3. CDR3 sequence (DNA): TGTGCCAGCAGCGGGGGGGTACAGGGAACCTACGAGCAGTACTTC. Translated, it gives CASSGGVQGTYEQYF.

This clonotype was counted at least ten times. The chain couples TRBV29-1 to TRBJ2-1, with D unresolved. CDR3 length: 14 amino acids. The germline gives CDR1 SQVTM, CDR2 ANQGSEA. V was shortened by 3 bases and J by 0 bases, with 9 bases between the two germline ends. The CDR3 nucleotides are TGCAGCGTTGAGCGAAAGGACTCCTACAATGAGCAGTTCTTC. Translation: CSVERKDSYNEQFF.

The chain is built from TRBV29-1 and TRBJ2-2; D is ambiguous. CDR3 size: 12 residues. The germline V gene has CDR1 SQVTM and CDR2 ANQGSEA. V lost 4 bases, J lost 5 bases, and 8 bases lay in between. The CDR3 reads CSVALGTGELFF. The CDR3 DNA sequence: TGCAGCGTTGCTCTAGGAACCGGGGAGCTGTTTTTT.

This clonotype was counted a few times. The chain uses TRBV7-9 and TRBJ2-3; 15 bases agree with TRBD2. This CDR3 has 17 amino acids. The V segment lost 5 bases and the J segment 2 bases; nucleotides outside the gene matches: 5. Looked up from germline, CDR1 is SEHNR and CDR2 is FQNEAQ (reference sequence). The CDR3 nucleotides read TGTGCCAGCAGCACGGGACTAGCGGGAGGAAACACAGATACGCAGTATTTT. Encoded protein: CASSTGLAGGNTDTQYF.

Ten or more counts support this clonotype. The chain uses TRBV29-1 and TRBJ2-5; 9 bases are a match to TRBD1. Trimming at V came to 2 bases and at J to 3 bases, leaving 19 bases not matched to a gene. Germline-derived CDR1 and CDR2 are SQVTM and ANQGSEA. The CDR3 loop spans 19 amino acids. DNA for the CDR3: TGCAGCGTTGAATACCTAATCTTCAGGGACAGGGTGACGGAAGAGACCCAGTACTTC. The encoded protein is CSVEYLIFRDRVTEETQYF. The full variable domain, its missing parts supplied by reference TRBV29-1 and TRBJ2-5, is SAVISQKPSRDICQRGTSLTIQCQVDSQVTMMFWYRQQPGQSLTLIATANQGSEATYESGFVIDKFPISRPNLTFSTLTVSNMSPEDSSIYLCSVEYLIFRDRVTEETQYFGPGTRLLVL.

This clonotype appeared a few times. The chain links TRBV12-3 or TRBV12-4 to TRBJ2-1; the D is unclear. Trimming pared 0 bases from V and 15 bases from J, leaving 12 bases between. The CDR3 covers 12 residues. In DNA form, the CDR3 reads TGTGCCAGCAGTTTAGCGGACCGGAGTGGGTTCTTC. As protein: CASSLADRSGFF.

The chain is built from TRBV7-2 and TRBJ2-1; TRBD2 aligns across 10 bases. The V gene end was trimmed by 5 bases and the J gene end by 2 bases; junction bases not matched to a gene: 6. This CDR3 is 16 amino acids long. Per germline, CDR1 SGHTA and CDR2 FQGNSA. The CDR3 spells CASSLPGTSAYNEQFF. The CDR3 region has the DNA TGTGCCAGCAGCCTACCCGGGACTAGCGCCTACAATGAGCAGTTCTTC.

The J gene is TRBJ2-7, the V gene TRBV20-1; 7 bases are a match to TRBD1. The CDR3 length is 13 residues. V was pared by 1 base and J by 3 bases, with 3 bases of the junction left unmatched. Germline CDR1 reads DFQATT; CDR2 reads SNEGSKA (reference sequence). The CDR3 coding sequence is TGCAGTGCTAGAGGAGACAGGGTCTACGAGCAGTACTTC. It translates to CSARGDRVYEQYF.

Only a few counts were recorded for this clonotype. CDR3 sequence (DNA): TGCAGCGTTGTTTCCGGGGACCTGAGCTCTGGAAACACCATATATTTT. Its translation is CSVVSGDLSSGNTIYF. The rearrangement uses TRBV29-1 and TRBJ1-3; D possibly corresponds to TRBD1 (5 bases). CDR1 and CDR2 from the germline V gene are SQVTM and ANQGSEA. Trimming shortened V by 4 bases and J by 0 bases, and 16 bases separated the two germline ends. This CDR3 is built from 16 residues.

V and J are TRBV6-2 or TRBV6-3 and TRBJ2-7; tentative D call: TRBD1 (5 bases). The CDR3 runs to 14 residues. Germline CDR1 reads MNHEY; CDR2 reads SVGEGT. The V gene lost 10 bases and the J gene lost 5 bases, with 21 bases spanning the gap. The CDR3 loop is CATSPHLQGDEQYF. CDR3 DNA sequence: TGTGCCACAAGCCCCCACCTCCAGGGCGACGAGCAGTACTTC.

The chain joins TRBV12-5 to TRBJ2-3; D is possibly TRBD1 or TRBD2 (5 bases each). Germline loops: CDR1 LGHNT, CDR2 FRNRAP. Trimming shortened V by 0 bases and J by 2 bases, and 9 bases separated the two germline ends. This CDR3 has 15 residues. CDR3 DNA sequence: TGTGCTAGTGGTTTGGTACTGGGACCCACAGATACGCAGTATTTT. Its translation: CASGLVLGPTDTQYF.

The chain has TRBV27 and TRBJ2-7; D possibly uses TRBD1 or TRBD2 (5 bases each). This CDR3 is built from 13 residues. Trimming removed 7 bases from V and 3 bases from J, with 13 bases in between. Per germline, CDR1 MNHEY and CDR2 SMNVEV (reference sequence). The CDR3 coding sequence is TGTGCCAGCAAGGAGGACACGGGCTACGAGCAGTACTTC. Protein sequence: CASKEDTGYEQYF.

V gene TRBV11-1 combines with J gene TRBJ2-1; 11 bases fit TRBD2. Per the germline V gene, CDR1 is SGHAT and CDR2 is FQDESV (reference sequence). The CDR3 is made up of 20 amino acids. After removal of 1 base from V and 0 bases from J, the junction contained 11 bases not matched to a gene. Here the CDR3 DNA reads TGTGCCAGCAGCTTAGTGGCAGGGACTAGCGGATCCAACTCCTACAATGAGCAGTTCTTC. Its protein product is CASSLVAGTSGSNSYNEQFF.

The table lists this clonotype with a few counts. The chain is built from TRBV7-9 and TRBJ1-4; TRBD1 matches 9 bases. With V trimmed by 1 base and J by 7 bases, 7 bases remained unmatched. CDR1 is SEHNR and CDR2 is FQNEAQ in the germline V gene (reference sequence). This CDR3 has 16 residues. This chain's CDR3 is CASSLDLDRGGEKLFF. The CDR3 DNA follows: TGTGCCAGCAGCTTAGATTTGGACAGGGGTGGTGAAAAACTGTTTTTT.

CDR3 sequence (DNA): TGTGCCAGCAGCCAAGACAGTGGAAACACCATATATTTT. This gives the protein CASSQDSGNTIYF. This rearrangement joins TRBV14 to TRBJ1-3, with D unclear. The germline V gene has CDR1 SGHDN and CDR2 FVKESK. V was shortened by 0 bases and J by 3 bases, with 3 bases between the two germline ends. This CDR3 comprises 13 residues.

This clonotype is a singleton in its sample. CDR3 coding DNA: TGCGCCAGCAGCCGTACCCCGGGGAGACAAACCTACGTGGAGCAGTACTTC. Its translation: CASSRTPGRQTYVEQYF. The chain has TRBV4-1 and TRBJ2-7, with D perhaps matching TRBD2 (5 bases). The CDR3 extends over 17 amino acids. The germline V gene has CDR1 MGHRA and CDR2 YSYEKL. Trimming shortened V by 4 bases and J by 7 bases, and 26 bases separated the two germline ends.

This clonotype was observed many times. The chain employs TRBV29-1 and TRBJ2-3; D uncertain. The CDR3 spans 15 residues. Trimming took off 4 bases at V and 2 bases at J, with 16 bases between the two ends. Germline V gene data show CDR1 as SQVTM and CDR2 as ANQGSEA. CDR3 amino acids: CSVVIFGQTTDTQYF. The CDR3 nucleotides are TGCAGCGTTGTAATTTTCGGGCAGACCACAGATACGCAGTATTTT.

This clonotype was recorded at least ten times. Sequence at one end of the junction differs from germline and may be a read error. This chain connects TRBV7-7 to TRBJ2-2; 9 bases line up with TRBD1. CDR3 length equals 16 residues. Germline V gene lookup returns CDR1 SSHAT and CDR2 FNYEAQ (reference sequence). The CDR3 region is CASSSSGTGYTGELFF. CDR3 nucleotide sequence: TGTGCTAGCAGCTCCTCCGGGACAGGGTACACCGGGGAGCTGTTTTTT.

There are a few counts of this clonotype. The V gene is TRBV9, the J gene TRBJ2-1, with no clear D. CDR1 SGDLS and CDR2 YYNGEE come from the germline V gene. CDR3 length equals 16 residues. Trimming removed 0 bases from V and 0 bases from J, with 10 bases in between. CDR3 residues: CASSVEGLNSYNEQFF. The CDR3 region has the DNA TGTGCCAGCAGCGTAGAAGGGCTGAACTCCTACAATGAGCAGTTCTTC.

The gene calls are TRBV6-5 and TRBJ2-5, with 10 bases identical to TRBD2. The CDR3 is 16 residues long. V dropped 2 bases and J dropped 1; count of bases not matched to a gene: 4. The germline V gene has CDR1 MNHEY and CDR2 SVGAGI. The CDR3: CASSYGLADRQETQYF. The DNA of the CDR3 is TGTGCCAGCAGTTACGGACTAGCGGACCGCCAAGAGACCCAGTACTTC.

In the case of this clonotype: At one end the junction does not follow the germline gene, possibly because of a read error. This chain joins TRBV7-3 and TRBJ2-2; unclear D gene. Germline V gene lookup returns CDR1 SGHTA and CDR2 FQGTGA. The CDR3 contains 14 residues. The CDR3 bases are TGTGCCAGCAGCTTAGGCGAGAACGCCGGGGAGCTGTTTTTT. It is translated as CASSLGENAGELFF. The full variable domain, rest sourced from reference TRBV7-3 and TRBJ2-2, is GAGVSQTPSNKVTEKGKYVELRCDPISGHTALYWYRQSLGQGPEFLIYFQGTGAADDSGLPNDRFFAVRPEGSVSTLKIQRTERGDSAVYLCASSLGENAGELFFGEGSRLTVL.

Many counts were recorded for this clonotype. The CDR3 here is CASSDSLAKNIQYF. CDR3 bases: TGTGCCAGCAGTGATTCTCTAGCCAAAAACATTCAGTACTTC. V gene TRBV2 combines with J gene TRBJ2-4, with D unresolved. Per germline, CDR1 SNHLY and CDR2 FYNNEI. The CDR3 covers 14 residues. V lost 3 bases and J lost 0, with 6 bases in between.

The chain employs TRBV5-1 and TRBJ2-7, with D unclear. Trimming left V 9 bases short and J 5 bases short, with 9 bases between. Germline assignment: CDR1 SGHRS and CDR2 YFSETQ. There are 10 residues in the CDR3. CDR3 coding DNA: TGCGCCACCTTTACACACGAGCAGTACTTC. As protein: CATFTHEQYF.

This clonotype was observed a few times. The chain combines TRBV5-1 with TRBJ2-7; 7 nucleotides match TRBD1. This CDR3 region has 14 residues. J lost 6 bases, V lost 3 bases, and 9 bases had no gene match. Germline-derived CDR1 and CDR2 are SGHRS and YFSETQ. CDR3 bases: TGCGCCAGCAGCTCTAGGACAGGACAAAGCGAGCAGTACTTC. It yields the protein CASSSRTGQSEQYF.